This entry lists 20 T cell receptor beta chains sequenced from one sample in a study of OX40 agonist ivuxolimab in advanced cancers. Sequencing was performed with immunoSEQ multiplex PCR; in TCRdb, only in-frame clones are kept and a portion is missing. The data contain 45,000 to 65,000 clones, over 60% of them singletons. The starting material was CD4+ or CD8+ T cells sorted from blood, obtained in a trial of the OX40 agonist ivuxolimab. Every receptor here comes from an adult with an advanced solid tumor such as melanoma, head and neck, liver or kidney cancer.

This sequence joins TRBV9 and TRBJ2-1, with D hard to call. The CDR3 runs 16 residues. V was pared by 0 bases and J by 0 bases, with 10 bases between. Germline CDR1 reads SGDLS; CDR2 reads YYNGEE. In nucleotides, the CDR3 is TGTGCCAGCAGCGTAGCTGGCGGCCTCTCCTACAATGAGCAGTTCTTC. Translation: CASSVAGGLSYNEQFF.

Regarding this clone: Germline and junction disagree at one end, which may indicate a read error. The DNA for the CDR3 is TGTGCCAGCAGCTCGAGGACGGAACTAAACTATGGCTACACCTTC. Translating it yields CASSSRTELNYGYTF. The genes are TRBV5-3 and TRBJ1-2, with no clear D. TRBV5-3 is recorded as an ORF, its role being uncertain. The CDR3 length is 15 residues.

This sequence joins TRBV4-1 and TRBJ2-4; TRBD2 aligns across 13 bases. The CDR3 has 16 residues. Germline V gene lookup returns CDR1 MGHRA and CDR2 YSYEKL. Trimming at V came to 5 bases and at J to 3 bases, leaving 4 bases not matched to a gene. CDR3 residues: CASSGTSGKGKNIQYF. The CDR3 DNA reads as TGCGCCAGCAGCGGGACTAGCGGGAAGGGCAAAAACATTCAGTACTTC.

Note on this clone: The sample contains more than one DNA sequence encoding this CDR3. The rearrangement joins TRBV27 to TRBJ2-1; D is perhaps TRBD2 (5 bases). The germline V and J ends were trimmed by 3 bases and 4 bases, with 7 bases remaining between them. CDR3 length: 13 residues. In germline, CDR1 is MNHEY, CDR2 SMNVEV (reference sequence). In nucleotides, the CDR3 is TGTGCCAGCAGTTTTAGGACTTACAATGAGCAGTTCTTC. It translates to CASSFRTYNEQFF.

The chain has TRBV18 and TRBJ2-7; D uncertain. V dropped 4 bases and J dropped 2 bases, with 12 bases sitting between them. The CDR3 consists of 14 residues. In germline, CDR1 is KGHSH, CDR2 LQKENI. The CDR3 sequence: CASSQGSPAYEQYF. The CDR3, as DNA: TGTGCCAGCTCACAGGGATCACCAGCCTACGAGCAGTACTTC.

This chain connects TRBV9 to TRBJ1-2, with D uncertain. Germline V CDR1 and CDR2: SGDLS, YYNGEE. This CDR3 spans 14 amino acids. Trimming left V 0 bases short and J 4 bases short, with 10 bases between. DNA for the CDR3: TGTGCCAGCAGCGTAGAACCCGGTACCTATGGCTACACCTTC. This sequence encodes CASSVEPGTYGYTF.

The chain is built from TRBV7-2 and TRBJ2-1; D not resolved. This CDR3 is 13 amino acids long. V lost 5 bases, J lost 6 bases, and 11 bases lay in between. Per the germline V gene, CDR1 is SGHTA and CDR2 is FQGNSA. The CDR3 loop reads CASSGRAGNEQFF. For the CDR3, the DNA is TGTGCCAGCAGCGGAAGGGCAGGCAATGAGCAGTTCTTC.

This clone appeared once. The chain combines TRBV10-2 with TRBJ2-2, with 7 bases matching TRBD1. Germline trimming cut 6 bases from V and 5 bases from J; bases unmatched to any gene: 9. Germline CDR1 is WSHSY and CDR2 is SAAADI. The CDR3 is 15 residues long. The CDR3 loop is CASRRQGRGTGELFF. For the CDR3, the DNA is TGCGCCAGCAGGAGACAGGGTAGAGGAACCGGGGAGCTGTTTTTT.

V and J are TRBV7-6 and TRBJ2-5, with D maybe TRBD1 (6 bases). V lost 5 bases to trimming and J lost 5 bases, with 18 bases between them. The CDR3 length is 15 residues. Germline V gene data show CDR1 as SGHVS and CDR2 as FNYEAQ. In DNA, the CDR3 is TGTGCCAGCAGCCCCCAAGGACAGAGGGGTGAGACCCAGTACTTC. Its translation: CASSPQGQRGETQYF.

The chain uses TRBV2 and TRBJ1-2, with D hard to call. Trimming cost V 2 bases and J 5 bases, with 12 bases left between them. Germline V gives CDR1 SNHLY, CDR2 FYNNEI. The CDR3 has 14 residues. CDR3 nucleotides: TGTGCCAGCAGTGAACTCGGCAGCTTATATGGCTACACCTTC. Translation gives CASSELGSLYGYTF.

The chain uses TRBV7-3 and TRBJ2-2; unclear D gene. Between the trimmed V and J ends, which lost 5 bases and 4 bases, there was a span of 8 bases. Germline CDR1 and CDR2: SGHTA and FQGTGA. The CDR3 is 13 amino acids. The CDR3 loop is CASSQDPTGELFF. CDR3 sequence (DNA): TGTGCCAGCAGCCAAGACCCCACCGGGGAGCTGTTTTTT.

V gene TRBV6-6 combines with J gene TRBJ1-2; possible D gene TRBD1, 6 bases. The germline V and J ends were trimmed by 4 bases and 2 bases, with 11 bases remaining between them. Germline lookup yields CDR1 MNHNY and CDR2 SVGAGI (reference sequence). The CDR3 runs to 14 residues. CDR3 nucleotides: TGTGCCAGCAGTTCCTCCACAGGGAACTATGGCTACACCTTC. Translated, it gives CASSSSTGNYGYTF.

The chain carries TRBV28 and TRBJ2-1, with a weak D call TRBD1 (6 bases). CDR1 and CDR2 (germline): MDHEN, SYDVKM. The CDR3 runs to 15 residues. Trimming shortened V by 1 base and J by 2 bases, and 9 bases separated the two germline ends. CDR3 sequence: CASSLFPGAYNEQFF. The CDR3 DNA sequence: TGTGCCAGCAGTTTATTTCCAGGGGCCTACAATGAGCAGTTCTTC.

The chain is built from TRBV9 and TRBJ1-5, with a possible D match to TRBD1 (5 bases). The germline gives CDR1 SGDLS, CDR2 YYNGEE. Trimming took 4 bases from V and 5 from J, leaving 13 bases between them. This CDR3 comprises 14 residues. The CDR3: CASSPPGFYQPQHF. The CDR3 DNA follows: TGTGCCAGCAGCCCACCAGGGTTTTATCAGCCCCAGCATTTT.

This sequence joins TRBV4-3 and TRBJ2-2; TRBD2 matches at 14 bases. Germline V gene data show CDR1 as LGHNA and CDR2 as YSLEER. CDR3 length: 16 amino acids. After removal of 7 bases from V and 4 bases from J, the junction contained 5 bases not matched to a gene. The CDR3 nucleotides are TGCGCCAGCACTGGACTAGCGGGGGGTCCCACCGGGGAGCTGTTTTTT. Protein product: CASTGLAGGPTGELFF.

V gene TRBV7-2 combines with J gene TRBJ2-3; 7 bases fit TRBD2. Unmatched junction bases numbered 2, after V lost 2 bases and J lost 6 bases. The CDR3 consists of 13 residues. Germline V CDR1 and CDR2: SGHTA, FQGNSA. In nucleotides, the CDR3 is TGTGCCAGCAGCTTAAATAGCGGGGATACGCAGTATTTT. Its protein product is CASSLNSGDTQYF.

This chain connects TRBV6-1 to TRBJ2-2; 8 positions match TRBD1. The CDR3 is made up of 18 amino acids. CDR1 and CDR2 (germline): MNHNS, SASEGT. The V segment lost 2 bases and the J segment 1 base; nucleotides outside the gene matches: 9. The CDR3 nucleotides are TGTGCCAGCAGTGAAATCCTTCAGGGGGCGGTGAACACCGGGGAGCTGTTTTTT. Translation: CASSEILQGAVNTGELFF.

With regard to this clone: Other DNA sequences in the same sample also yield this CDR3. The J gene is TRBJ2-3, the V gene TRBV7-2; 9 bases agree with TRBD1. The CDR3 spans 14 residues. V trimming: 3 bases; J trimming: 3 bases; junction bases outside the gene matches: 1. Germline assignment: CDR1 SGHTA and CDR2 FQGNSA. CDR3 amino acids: CASSLTGGTDTQYF. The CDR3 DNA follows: TGTGCCAGCAGCTTGACAGGGGGGACAGATACGCAGTATTTT.

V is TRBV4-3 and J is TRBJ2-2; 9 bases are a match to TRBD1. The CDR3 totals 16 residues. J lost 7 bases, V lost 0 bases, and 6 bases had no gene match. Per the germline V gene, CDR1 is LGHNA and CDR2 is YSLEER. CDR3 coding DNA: TGCGCCAGCAGCCAAGATAGGGACAGGGTGGTCGGGGAGCTGTTTTTT. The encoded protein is CASSQDRDRVVGELFF.

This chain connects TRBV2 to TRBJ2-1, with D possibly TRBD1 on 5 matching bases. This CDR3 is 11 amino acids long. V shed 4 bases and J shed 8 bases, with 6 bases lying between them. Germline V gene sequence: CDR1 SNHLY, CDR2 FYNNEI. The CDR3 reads CASSGGYEQFF. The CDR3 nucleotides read TGTGCCAGCAGTGGGGGCTATGAGCAGTTCTTC.